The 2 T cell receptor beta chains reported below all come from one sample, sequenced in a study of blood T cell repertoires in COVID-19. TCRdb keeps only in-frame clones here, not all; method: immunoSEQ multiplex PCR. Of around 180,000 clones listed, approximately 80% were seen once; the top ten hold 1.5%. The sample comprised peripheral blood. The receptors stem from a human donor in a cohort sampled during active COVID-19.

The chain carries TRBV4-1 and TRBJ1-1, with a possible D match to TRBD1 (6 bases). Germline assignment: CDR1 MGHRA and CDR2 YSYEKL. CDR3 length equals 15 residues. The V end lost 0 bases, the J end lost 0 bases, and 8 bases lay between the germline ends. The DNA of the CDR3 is TGCGCCAGCAGCCAAGAGGGGGCCTTGAACACTGAAGCTTTCTTT. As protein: CASSQEGALNTEAFF.

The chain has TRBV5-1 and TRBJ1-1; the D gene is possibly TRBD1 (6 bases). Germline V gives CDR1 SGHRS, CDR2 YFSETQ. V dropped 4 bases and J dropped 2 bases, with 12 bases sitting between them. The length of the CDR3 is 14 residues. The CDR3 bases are TGCGCCAGCAGCATCCGGGACATCAACACTGAAGCTTTCTTT. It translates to CASSIRDINTEAFF. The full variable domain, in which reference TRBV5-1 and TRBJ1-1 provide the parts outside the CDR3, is KAGVTQTPRYLIKTRGQQVTLSCSPISGHRSVSWYQQTPGQGLQFLFEYFSETQRNKGNFPGRFSGRQFSNSRSEMNVSTLELGDSALYLCASSIRDINTEAFFGQGTRLTVV.